This TCR beta chain comes out of a study of shared clonotypes between healthy human individuals. Germline assignment: CDR1 SGHRS and CDR2 YFSETQ. This CDR3 is 14 amino acids long. Trimming removed 2 bases from V and 4 bases from J, with 12 bases in between. Sorted-subset replicate PCR reactions were performed with approximately 190 ng DNA, corresponding to about 30,000 T cell genomes. Using immunoSEQ multiplex PCR, the repertoire was profiled, and TCRdb retains in-frame clones only, with some absent. This table has some 2.4 million clones, 93% appearing once. The rearrangement links TRBV5-1 to TRBJ1-2; D might be TRBD1 (6 bases). The TCR comes from a man younger than 35 in good health. Some clones in this sample may be carry-over from other donors' samples. The material sequenced was naive CD4+ T cells from PBMCs. Regarding subset: CD45RA+ positively selected. The CDR3 nucleotides are TGCGCCAGCAGCTTCGTAGGGGGGGCCTATGGCTACACCTTC. It specifies CASSFVGGAYGYTF.